These T cell receptor beta chains were read from a single sample in a study of human T cells and chemical hapten exposure. TCRdb ran MiXCR on the RACE reads and lists one entry per CDR3 protein. The data contain approximately 370,000 distinct CDR3 sequences, 4.5% to 7% of them singletons. The material sequenced was whole blood, taken in connection with sensitization to the hapten diphenylcyclopropenone (DPC). The receptors come from a woman between 18 and 30 years old with alopecia areata. Some clones in this sample may be carry-over from other donors' samples. CDR3s include the opening cysteine and the closing phenylalanine or tryptophan. The order of the fields is J gene, V gene, D gene, clone size, CDR3 protein, CDR3 DNA. The D gene is left open where the match is weak. Clone size appears in some rows only: once, few, many, or a class for an expanded clone.

TRBJ2-3,TRBV10-3,TRBD1,.,CAIGTGTTDTQYF,TGTGCCATTGGGACAGGGACCACAGATACGCAGTATTTT
TRBJ1-1,TRBV6-6,TRBD1,few,CASSYGSIFGQGNTEAFF,TGTGCCAGCAGTTACGGAAGTATCTTTGGACAGGGTAACACTGAAGCTTTCTTT
TRBJ1-2,TRBV9,TRBD1,many,CASSKNTGANGYTF,TGTGCCAGCAGCAAAAATACAGGGGCGAATGGCTACACCTTC
TRBJ2-5,TRBV20-1,.,many,CSARDPAQETQYF,TGCAGTGCTAGAGATCCGGCCCAAGAGACCCAGTACTTC
TRBJ2-7,TRBV6-5,TRBD1,.,CATRIGTGASYEQYF,TGTGCCACACGAATTGGGACAGGGGCCTCCTACGAGCAGTACTTC
TRBJ1-6,TRBV20-1,.,few,CSAPKQGLETPLHF,TGCAGTGCACCCAAACAGGGCCTGGAGACACCCCTCCACTTT
TRBJ2-7,TRBV2,.,many,CASGRSAGREQYF,TGTGCCAGCGGTCGCTCCGCGGGACGCGAGCAGTACTTC
TRBJ2-3,TRBV11-2,TRBD2,many,CASSFRQSGISGDTQYF,TGTGCCAGCAGCTTTCGACAAAGCGGGATTTCCGGGGATACGCAGTATTTT
TRBJ1-1,TRBV7-9,.,many,CASRHNWRGERTEAFF,TGTGCCAGCAGACATAACTGGCGAGGGGAGAGGACTGAAGCTTTCTTT
TRBJ2-7,TRBV18,.,.,CASSPREGESYEQYF,TGTGCCAGCTCACCACGAGAGGGAGAATCCTACGAGCAGTACTTC
TRBJ2-3,TRBV18,.,.,CASSRIGTDTDTQYF,TGTGCCAGCTCACGGATCGGGACGGACACAGATACGCAGTATTTT
TRBJ1-1,TRBV9,TRBD1,.,CASSKGQGATEAFF,TGTGCCAGCAGCAAGGGACAGGGGGCCACTGAAGCTTTCTTT
TRBJ2-1,TRBV7-3,TRBD2,.,CASSSSSGGAHEQFF,TGTGCCAGCAGCAGCTCTAGCGGGGGGGCCCATGAGCAGTTCTTC
TRBJ2-1,TRBV11-2,TRBD2,few,CASSLAGGLMNEQFF,TGTGCCAGCAGCTTGGCGGGGGGGCTTATGAATGAGCAGTTCTTC
TRBJ2-5,TRBV4-3,.,.,CASSQEGAGQETQYF,TGCGCCAGCAGCCAAGAAGGGGCAGGGCAAGAGACCCAGTACTTC
TRBJ2-5,TRBV20-1,TRBD1,.,CSANPLDRAETQYF,TGCAGTGCGAACCCCCTAGACAGGGCAGAGACCCAGTACTTC
TRBJ2-7,TRBV12-3/TRBV12-4,.,.,CASSLFGQGRKEQYF,TGTGCCAGCAGTTTATTTGGGCAGGGGAGAAAAGAGCAGTACTTC
TRBJ1-6,TRBV27,.,.,CASSSHDRGSLHF,TGTGCCAGCAGTTCTCACGACAGAGGCTCCCTCCACTTT
TRBJ2-3,TRBV29-1,TRBD1,few,CSVGTGASTDTQYF,TGCAGCGTTGGGACAGGTGCTAGCACAGATACGCAGTATTTT
TRBJ1-6,TRBV21-1,.,few,CASSKGHNRQGGNSPLHF,TGTGCCAGCAGCAAAGGACATAATAGGCAGGGAGGCAATTCACCCCTCCACTTT
TRBJ2-7,TRBV7-2,.,few,CASSLSPGRGYWEQYF,TGTGCCAGCAGCTTATCTCCCGGTCGGGGGTATTGGGAGCAGTACTTC
TRBJ1-2,TRBV19,.,few,CASSIPTFGQKTYGYTF,TGTGCCAGTAGTATACCAACCTTCGGACAGAAGACCTATGGCTACACCTTC
TRBJ2-5,TRBV6-5,.,.,CASRAGGHQETQYF,TGTGCCAGCAGGGCAGGTGGACACCAAGAGACCCAGTACTTC
TRBJ1-1,TRBV6-5,.,few,CASSYGIRAGSEAFF,TGTGCCAGCAGTTACGGGATCCGGGCAGGGTCTGAAGCTTTCTTT
TRBJ2-3,TRBV28,TRBD2,few,CASPPPGGLSTDTQYF,TGTGCCAGCCCTCCCCCGGGGGGGCTAAGCACAGATACGCAGTATTTT
TRBJ1-2,TRBV4-2,TRBD1,few,CASSQEGTGRSGYTF,TGTGCCAGCAGCCAAGAGGGGACAGGGCGGAGCGGCTACACCTTC
TRBJ2-3,TRBV27,.,few,CASSLRLAQDTQYF,TGTGCCAGCAGTTTGAGGCTAGCGCAAGATACGCAGTATTTT
TRBJ2-1,TRBV5-6,TRBD1,few,CASSHGQGLNEQFF,TGTGCCAGCAGCCATGGACAGGGGCTGAATGAGCAGTTCTTC
TRBJ1-2,TRBV19,.,.,CASSLQEDSGYTF,TGTGCCAGTAGCCTTCAGGAGGACAGCGGCTACACCTTC
TRBJ1-2,TRBV6-6,TRBD1,few,CASSYSSGGLNTYGYTF,TGTGCCAGCAGTTATTCGTCAGGGGGTCTTAACACCTATGGCTACACCTTC
TRBJ1-1,TRBV6-5,TRBD1,many,CASSSGQGFFTEAFF,TGTGCCAGCAGTTCTGGACAGGGCTTCTTTACTGAAGCTTTCTTT
TRBJ2-7,TRBV12-3/TRBV12-4,.,few,CASILHPYEQYF,TGTGCCAGCATCCTACACCCCTACGAGCAGTACTTC
TRBJ1-6,TRBV18,TRBD1,.,CASSLTTGGPSPLHF,TGTGCCAGCTCACTTACGACAGGGGGCCCTTCACCCCTCCACTTT
TRBJ2-2,TRBV28,.,many,CASSSPGSTGELFF,TGTGCCAGCAGTTCGCCAGGGAGCACCGGGGAGCTGTTTTTT
TRBJ2-2,TRBV7-3,.,many,CASRITSGELFF,TGTGCCAGCAGAATCACGTCCGGGGAGCTGTTTTTT
TRBJ2-3,TRBV9,TRBD2,few,CASSVGTSGGPNTDTQYF,TGTGCCAGCAGCGTAGGGACTAGCGGGGGGCCGAACACAGATACGCAGTATTTT
TRBJ1-5,TRBV25-1,.,many,CASSPPRGQPQHF,TGTGCCAGCAGCCCCCCCAGGGGCCAGCCCCAGCATTTT
TRBJ1-1,TRBV6-2/TRBV6-3,.,many,CASSPQGQNEAFF,TGTGCCAGCAGCCCCCAAGGGCAGAATGAAGCTTTCTTT
TRBJ2-5,TRBV12-3/TRBV12-4,TRBD1,.,CASSWDRIRETQYF,TGTGCCAGCAGTTGGGACAGGATAAGGGAGACCCAGTACTTC
TRBJ1-4,TRBV6-2/TRBV6-3,.,many,CASSLPPWRGEEKLFF,TGTGCCAGCAGTCTCCCCCCATGGCGCGGGGAGGAAAAACTGTTTTTT
TRBJ2-3,TRBV6-4,.,many,CASSDTPTDTQYF,TGTGCCAGCAGTGACACCCCAACAGATACGCAGTATTTT
TRBJ2-2,TRBV5-5,.,many,CASSIAVSANTGELFF,TGTGCCAGCAGCATCGCCGTGTCCGCGAACACCGGGGAGCTGTTTTTT